This T cell receptor (beta chain) was captured by sequencing in a study of T-cell reconstitution after alpha-beta-depleted transplantation in children. The TCRbeta library incorporated unique molecular identifiers. TCRdb passed the PCR reads through MiXCR, listing each CDR3 protein once. The sample contains more than 400,000 distinct CDR3 sequences, roughly 11% of which appear only once. This clonotype was detected a few times. V lost 6 bases, J lost 2 bases, and 16 bases lay in between. The germline V gene encodes CDR1 MNHNS and CDR2 SASEGT. CDR3 length: 15 amino acids. The clonotype comes from a female patient under 10 years old who had a stem cell transplant for aplastic anemia, so the T cells may come from the graft donor. J is TRBJ2-5 and V is TRBV6-1; tentative D call: TRBD2 (6 bases). The sample was PBMCs, mostly from graft donor cells, taken 180 days after TCRalphabeta/CD19-depleted stem cell transplant. Written as DNA, the CDR3 is TGTGCCAGCAGCCGCGGAGGGCGGAAACAAGAGACCCAGTACTTC. It yields the protein CASSRGGRKQETQYF.